A single sample gave rise to the 10 T cell receptor beta chains below, sequenced in a study of T cell responses to AZD1222 COVID-19 vaccine. Some clones are missing from TCRdb's copy, which holds only in-frame ones; the method was immunoSEQ multiplex PCR. The sample consists of 180,000 or so clones, over 80% of them appearing once. The sequencing used peripheral blood, collected 28 days after the second dose of the MenACWY control vaccine. These receptor sequences come from an adult who received the MenACWY meningococcal vaccine as a control.

The CDR3 protein is CASSQDVGGSPLHF. The CDR3 DNA follows: TGTGCCAGCAGCCAAGACGTGGGAGGATCACCCCTCCACTTT. This chain joins TRBV3-1 (or the pseudogene TRBV3-2) and TRBJ1-6; D gene unclear. Germline CDR1 LGHDT, CDR2 YNNKEL (reference sequence). Trimming left V 0 bases short and J 10 bases short, with 10 bases between. CDR3 length equals 14 residues.

A note on this clone: Sequence at one end of the junction differs from germline and may be a read error. The chain carries TRBV19 and TRBJ1-2; D is possibly TRBD1 (5 bases). Germline-derived CDR1 and CDR2 are LNHDA and SQIVND (reference sequence). The CDR3 is 13 amino acids. CDR3 in amino acids: CASTLGGERVVAF. CDR3 nucleotide sequence: TGTGCCAGTACCCTCGGGGGGGAACGAGTTGTGGCCTTC.

The V gene is TRBV3-1 (or the pseudogene TRBV3-2), the J gene TRBJ1-2; D not certain. In germline, CDR1 is LGHDT, CDR2 YNNKEL (reference sequence). This CDR3 region has 15 residues. With 0 bases removed from V and 6 bases from J, the gap between germline ends came to 14 bases. The CDR3, as DNA: TGTGCCAGCAGCCAAGATGTAGGGAAGTATGATGGCTACACCTTC. Translating it yields CASSQDVGKYDGYTF.

This sequence joins TRBV19 and TRBJ2-7, with 10 bases identical to TRBD1. This CDR3 has 15 residues. V lost 4 bases and J lost 1; bases outside the gene matches: 4. Per germline, CDR1 LNHDA and CDR2 SQIVND (reference sequence). CDR3 protein: CASSRGTGASYEQYF. The CDR3 DNA follows: TGTGCCAGTAGTAGAGGGACAGGGGCGTCCTACGAGCAGTACTTC.

This sequence joins TRBV10-3 and TRBJ1-5; the D is unclear. Trimming left V 0 bases short and J 6 bases short, with 9 bases between. Germline V gives CDR1 ENHRY, CDR2 SYGVKD. The CDR3 is 14 residues long. CDR3 in amino acids: CAISESEGSQPQHF. The CDR3 region has the DNA TGTGCCATCAGTGAGTCGGAGGGTAGTCAGCCCCAGCATTTT.

The chain employs TRBV5-1 and TRBJ2-1; D is perhaps TRBD2 (5 bases). CDR1 and CDR2 from the germline V gene are SGHRS and YFSETQ. The CDR3 totals 14 residues. The ends were cut back, 4 bases at V and 6 bases at J, with 14 bases in the middle. The CDR3 bases are TGCGCCAGCAGCCTCGGCCGGGGTTTCAATGAGCAGTTCTTC. Protein: CASSLGRGFNEQFF.

The V gene is TRBV3-1 (or the pseudogene TRBV3-2), the J gene TRBJ1-1, with TRBD1 as a possible D gene (6 bases). CDR1 LGHDT and CDR2 YNNKEL come from the germline V gene (reference sequence). V shed 0 bases and J shed 0 bases, with 11 bases lying between them. This CDR3 spans 16 amino acids. CDR3 amino acids: CASSQEPQGLNTEAFF. The CDR3 DNA is TGTGCCAGCAGCCAAGAACCACAGGGCCTGAACACTGAAGCTTTCTTT.

This chain uses TRBV13 with TRBJ1-4; D ambiguous. Germline-derived CDR1 and CDR2 are PRHDT and FYEKMQ (reference sequence). V lost 2 bases, J lost 7 bases, and 11 bases lay in between. The CDR3 runs 14 residues. In DNA form, the CDR3 reads TGTGCCAGCAGCTTACGCCGAATTAGTGAAAAACTGTTTTTT. This gives the protein CASSLRRISEKLFF.

The J gene is TRBJ2-2, the V gene TRBV3-1 (or the pseudogene TRBV3-2); 13 bases match TRBD2. V dropped 6 bases and J dropped 5; count of bases not matched to a gene: 6. Per the germline V gene, CDR1 is LGHDT and CDR2 is YNNKEL (reference sequence). The CDR3 sequence is 16 residues long. As DNA, the CDR3 is TGTGCCAGCAGGCGGACTAGCGGGGGAGGGACCGGGGAGCTGTTTTTT. Protein sequence: CASRRTSGGGTGELFF.

The chain employs TRBV6-4 and TRBJ1-1; D is ambiguous. The germline V gene has CDR1 MRHNA and CDR2 SNTAGT. V was clipped by 3 bases and J by 1 base, with 9 bases between them. The CDR3 consists of 14 residues. The CDR3 DNA is TGTGCCAGCAGTGAAGATGTCGGGAACACTGAAGCTTTCTTT. Its protein product is CASSEDVGNTEAFF.